The rows below give T cell receptor beta chains drawn from one sample of a study of blood T cell repertoires in COVID-19. Assay used: immunoSEQ multiplex PCR; TCRdb lists only in-frame clones, some missing. Among more than 25,000 clones listed, roughly 87% were seen once. Sequencing was carried out using peripheral blood. Source of these receptors: a man between 60 and 70 years old with active COVID-19. The CDR3 runs from the conserved cysteine through the conserved F or W. The D gene is left open where the match is weak. Size tells how often a clone was seen (once, few, many) or the class of an expanded clone, and some rows leave it out.

size	J	V	length	D	CDR3	DNA
NA	TRBJ1-5	TRBV6-5	15	NA	CASRGGPNFNQPQHF	TGTGCCAGCAGGGGGGGGCCGAACTTCAATCAGCCCCAGCATTTT
once	TRBJ2-3	TRBV5-1	16	TRBD2	CASSLDASGGTDTQYF	TGCGCCAGCAGCTTGGATGCTAGCGGGGGCACAGATACGCAGTATTTT
NA	TRBJ2-7	TRBV5-1	15	TRBD1	CASSLKGADPDEQYF	TGCGCCAGCAGCTTGAAGGGGGCAGATCCCGACGAGCAGTACTTC
NA	TRBJ1-4	TRBV4-1	16	NA	CASSQTPGQRNEKLFF	TGCGCCAGCAGCCAAACCCCGGGACAACGTAATGAAAAACTGTTTTTT
few	TRBJ2-7	TRBV19	14	TRBD2	CASRPLAGYGEQYF	TGTGCCAGTAGACCCCTAGCGGGGTACGGGGAGCAGTACTTC
NA	TRBJ2-3	TRBV19	14	NA	CASSAVLGTDTQYF	TGTGCCAGTAGTGCGGTACTCGGCACAGATACGCAGTATTTT
NA	TRBJ2-1	TRBV2	15	NA	CASSVTGTPNNEQFF	TGTGCCAGCAGTGTAACCGGGACACCGAACAATGAGCAGTTCTTC
NA	TRBJ2-7	TRBV2	15	NA	CASSANPAMSLEQYF	TGTGCCAGCAGTGCCAATCCCGCCATGAGTCTCGAGCAGTACTTC
NA	TRBJ2-3	TRBV27	15	TRBD2	CATKPSGTSDPTQYF	TGTGCCACCAAACCCTCCGGGACTAGCGATCCTACGCAGTATTTT
NA	TRBJ1-2	TRBV7-3	15	TRBD1	CASSYDPGTGLGYTF	TGTGCCAGCAGCTACGATCCCGGGACAGGGCTTGGCTACACCTTC
NA	TRBJ2-7	TRBV5-1	15	TRBD1	CASSLTGDRFDEQYF	TGCGCCAGCAGTTTGACAGGGGATAGATTCGACGAGCAGTACTTC
once	TRBJ2-3	TRBV7-9	15	TRBD1	CASSHRDRVADTQYF	TGTGCCAGCAGCCACAGGGACAGGGTCGCAGATACGCAGTATTTT
NA	TRBJ2-2	TRBV27	20	TRBD1	CASSLSPGQGSTANTGELFF	TGTGCCAGCAGTTTATCGCCGGGACAGGGGAGCACTGCGAACACCGGGGAGCTGTTTTTT
NA	TRBJ2-3	TRBV9	16	TRBD1	CASSVGTGGFSGTQYF	TGTGCCAGCAGCGTAGGGACAGGGGGGTTTAGCGGCACGCAGTATTTT
NA	TRBJ2-2	TRBV6-2/TRBV6-3	19	TRBD2	CASSYSRAGEDVNTGELFF	TGTGCCAGCAGTTACTCGAGAGCGGGGGAGGATGTGAACACCGGGGAGCTGTTTTTT
NA	TRBJ2-7	TRBV6-5	15	NA	CASSYDGGPTYEQYF	TGTGCCAGCAGTTACGATGGGGGCCCGACCTACGAGCAGTACTTC
NA	TRBJ2-3	TRBV6-1	20	TRBD2	CASSEARLQRGAHSTDTQYF	TGTGCCAGCAGTGAAGCGCGTCTTCAGCGGGGGGCACATAGCACAGATACGCAGTATTTT
NA	TRBJ1-4	TRBV5-1	16	TRBD1	CASSSPGGGQSEKLFF	TGCGCCAGCAGCTCGCCCGGTGGGGGACAGTCTGAAAAACTGTTTTTT
NA	TRBJ2-2	TRBV5-1	14	NA	CASSVRDRAGELFF	TGCGCCAGCAGTGTCAGGGATAGGGCCGGGGAGCTGTTTTTT
NA	TRBJ1-1	TRBV27	16	NA	CASSFYTRGTNTEAFF	TGTGCCAGCAGTTTCTATACGCGCGGGACCAACACTGAAGCTTTCTTT
NA	TRBJ2-1	TRBV21-1	17	NA	CASGQSGVGTGGNEQFF	TGTGCCAGCGGCCAGAGCGGGGTAGGAACAGGGGGGAATGAGCAGTTCTTC
NA	TRBJ2-5	TRBV2	14	NA	CASKRGLGEETQYF	TGTGCCAGCAAGCGAGGTCTGGGTGAAGAGACCCAGTACTTC
NA	TRBJ2-1	TRBV6-5	14	NA	CASSQHKSYNEQFF	TGTGCCAGCAGTCAACACAAATCCTACAATGAGCAGTTCTTC
few	TRBJ1-1	TRBV11-2	16	TRBD1	CASSLGTGGRGTEAFF	TGTGCCAGCAGCCTCGGGACAGGGGGCCGGGGCACTGAAGCTTTCTTT
NA	TRBJ2-5	TRBV15	14	NA	CATSRDRREETQYF	TGTGCCACCAGCAGAGACCGGAGGGAAGAGACCCAGTACTTC
NA	TRBJ2-7	TRBV6-1	13	NA	CASSENGIYEQYF	TGTGCCAGCAGTGAAAACGGGATCTACGAGCAGTACTTC
NA	TRBJ2-7	TRBV19	12	NA	CASSGGTREQYF	TGTGCCAGTAGTGGGGGGACGAGAGAGCAGTACTTC
NA	TRBJ2-7	TRBV15	15	NA	CATSRSGGTLYEQYF	TGTGCCACCAGCAGAAGCGGTGGGACTCTCTACGAGCAGTACTTC
NA	TRBJ2-2	TRBV6-5	15	TRBD1	CATKEGTGGTGELFF	TGTGCCACCAAAGAGGGGACAGGGGGCACCGGGGAGCTGTTTTTT
NA	TRBJ1-3	TRBV18	16	TRBD1	CASSPLDRASGNTIYF	TGTGCCAGCTCACCCCTGGACAGGGCGAGTGGAAACACCATATATTTT